This record concerns one T cell receptor (beta chain) sequence. The target antigen is unknown. Averaging about 116 mL, one heparinised blood draw came from each individual donor. Purity (above 98%) was reached by all sorted populations. This entry belongs to a study of beta chain features in type 1 diabetes. Broader study findings: When cDNA is sequenced, cells with high TCR expression could be over-represented.

CDR1 is MDHEN and CDR2 is SYDVKM in the germline V gene. V lost 6 bases and J lost 3; bases outside the gene matches: 7. This CDR3 has 15 amino acids. Expressed TCRB transcripts got sequenced, as all isolated RNA was reverse transcribed. Naive, central memory and regulatory T cell samples came to a mean of around 3.5 million reads. TCRdb keeps only in-frame clones here, not all; method: immunoSEQ multiplex PCR. The sample has about 620,000 clones, 15% seen once. The TCR comes from a man younger than 35 in good health. V usage is TRBV28 and J usage is TRBJ2-3, with TRBD2 matching 9 bases. Specimen: naive CD4+ T cells from blood. The CDR3 reads CASRISGSKTDTQYF. In DNA, the CDR3 is TGTGCCAGCAGGATTAGCGGGAGTAAGACAGATACGCAGTATTTT.